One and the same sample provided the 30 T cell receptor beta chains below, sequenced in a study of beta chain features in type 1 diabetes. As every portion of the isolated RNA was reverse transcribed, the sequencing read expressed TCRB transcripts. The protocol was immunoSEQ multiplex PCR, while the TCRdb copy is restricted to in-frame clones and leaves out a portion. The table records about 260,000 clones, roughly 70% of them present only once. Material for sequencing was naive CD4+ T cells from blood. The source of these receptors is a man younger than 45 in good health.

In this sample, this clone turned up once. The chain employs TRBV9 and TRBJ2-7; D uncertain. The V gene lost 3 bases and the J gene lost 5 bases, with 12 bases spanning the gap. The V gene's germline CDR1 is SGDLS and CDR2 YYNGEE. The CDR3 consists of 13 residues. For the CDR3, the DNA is TGTGCCAGCAGCGGCTACCCTAGTAACGAGCAGTACTTC. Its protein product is CASSGYPSNEQYF.

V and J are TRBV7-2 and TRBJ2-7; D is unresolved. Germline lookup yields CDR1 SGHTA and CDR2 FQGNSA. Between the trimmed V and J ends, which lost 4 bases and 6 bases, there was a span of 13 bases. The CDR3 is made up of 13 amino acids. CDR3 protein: CASSYSRQTEQYF. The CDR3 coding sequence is TGTGCCAGCAGCTACTCGAGACAAACCGAGCAGTACTTC.

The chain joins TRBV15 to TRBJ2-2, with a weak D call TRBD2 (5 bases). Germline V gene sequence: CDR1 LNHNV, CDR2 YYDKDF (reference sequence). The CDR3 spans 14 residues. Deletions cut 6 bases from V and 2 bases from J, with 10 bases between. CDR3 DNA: TGTGCCACCAGGAACGGGGTTAACACCGGGGAGCTGTTTTTT. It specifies CATRNGVNTGELFF. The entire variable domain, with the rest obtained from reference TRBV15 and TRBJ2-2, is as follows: DAMVIQNPRYQVTQFGKPVTLSCSQTLNHNVMYWYQQKSSQAPKLLFHYYDKDFNNEADTPDNFQSRRPNTSFCFLDIRSPGLGDTAMYLCATRNGVNTGELFFGEGSRLTVL.

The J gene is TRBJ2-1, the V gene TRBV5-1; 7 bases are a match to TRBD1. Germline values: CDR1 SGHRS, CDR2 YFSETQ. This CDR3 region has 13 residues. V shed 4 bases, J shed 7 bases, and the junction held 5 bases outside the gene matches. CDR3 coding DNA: TGCGCCAGCAGCCCGGGGACAGCAAATGAGCAGTTCTTC. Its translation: CASSPGTANEQFF.

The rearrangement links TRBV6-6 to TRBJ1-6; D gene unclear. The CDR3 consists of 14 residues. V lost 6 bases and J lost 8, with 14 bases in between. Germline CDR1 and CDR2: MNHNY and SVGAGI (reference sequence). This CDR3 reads CASSPHFGDSPLHF. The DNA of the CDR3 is TGTGCCAGCAGCCCTCATTTTGGGGATTCACCCCTCCACTTT.

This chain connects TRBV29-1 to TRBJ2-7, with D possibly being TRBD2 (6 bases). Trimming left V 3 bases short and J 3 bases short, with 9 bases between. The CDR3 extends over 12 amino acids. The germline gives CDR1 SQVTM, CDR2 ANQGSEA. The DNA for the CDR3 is TGCAGCGTTGAGGAGGGCAACTACGAGCAGTACTTC. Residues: CSVEEGNYEQYF.

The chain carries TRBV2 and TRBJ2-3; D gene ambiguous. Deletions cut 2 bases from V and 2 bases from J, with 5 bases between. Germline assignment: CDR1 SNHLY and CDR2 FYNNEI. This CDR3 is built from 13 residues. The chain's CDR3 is CASSERVTDTQYF. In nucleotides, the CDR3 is TGTGCCAGCAGTGAAAGGGTCACAGATACGCAGTATTTT.

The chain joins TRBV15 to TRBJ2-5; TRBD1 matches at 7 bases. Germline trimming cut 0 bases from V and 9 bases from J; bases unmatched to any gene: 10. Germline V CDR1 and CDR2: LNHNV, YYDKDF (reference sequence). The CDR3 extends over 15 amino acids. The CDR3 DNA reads TGTGCCACCAGCAGAGATACAGCAGGGGGAACGGCCCAGTACTTC. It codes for CATSRDTAGGTAQYF.

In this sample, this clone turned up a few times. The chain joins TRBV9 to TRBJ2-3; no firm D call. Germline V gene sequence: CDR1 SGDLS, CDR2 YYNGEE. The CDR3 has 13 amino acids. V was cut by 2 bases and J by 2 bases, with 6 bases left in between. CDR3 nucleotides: TGTGCCAGCAGCGTTAGGGCCACAGATACGCAGTATTTT. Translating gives CASSVRATDTQYF.

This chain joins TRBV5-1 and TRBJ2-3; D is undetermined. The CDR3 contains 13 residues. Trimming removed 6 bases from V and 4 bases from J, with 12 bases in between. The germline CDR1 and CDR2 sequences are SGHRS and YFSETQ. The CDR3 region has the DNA TGCGCCAGCAATGGCGGTGGCTCAGATACGCAGTATTTT. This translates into CASNGGGSDTQYF.

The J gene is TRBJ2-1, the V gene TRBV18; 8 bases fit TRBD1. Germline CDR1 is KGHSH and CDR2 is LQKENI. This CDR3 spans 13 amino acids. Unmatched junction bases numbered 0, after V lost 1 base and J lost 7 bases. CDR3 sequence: CASSPRDRNEQFF. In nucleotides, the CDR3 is TGTGCCAGCTCACCACGGGACAGGAATGAGCAGTTCTTC.

CDR3 amino acids: CASSFRASGQFF. As DNA, the CDR3 is TGTGCCAGCAGCTTCCGGGCCTCCGGGCAGTTCTTC. This sequence joins TRBV7-9 and TRBJ2-1; D remains ambiguous. The CDR3 has 12 residues. Germline CDR1 is SEHNR and CDR2 is FQNEAQ (reference sequence). The V end lost 3 bases, the J end lost 12 bases, and 12 bases lay between the germline ends.

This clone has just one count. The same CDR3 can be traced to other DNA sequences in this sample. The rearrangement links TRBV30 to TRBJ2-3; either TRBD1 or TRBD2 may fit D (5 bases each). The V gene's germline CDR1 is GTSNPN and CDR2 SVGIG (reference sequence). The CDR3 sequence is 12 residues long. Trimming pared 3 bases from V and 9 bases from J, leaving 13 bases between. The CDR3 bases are TGTGCCTGGAGCTTGGTAGGGGACACGCAGTATTTT. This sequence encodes CAWSLVGDTQYF. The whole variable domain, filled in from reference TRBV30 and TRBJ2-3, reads SQTIHQWPATLVQPVGSPLSLECTVEGTSNPNLYWYRQAAGRGLQLLFYSVGIGQISSEVPQNLSASRPQDRQFILSSKKLLLSDSGFYLCAWSLVGDTQYFGPGTRLTVL.

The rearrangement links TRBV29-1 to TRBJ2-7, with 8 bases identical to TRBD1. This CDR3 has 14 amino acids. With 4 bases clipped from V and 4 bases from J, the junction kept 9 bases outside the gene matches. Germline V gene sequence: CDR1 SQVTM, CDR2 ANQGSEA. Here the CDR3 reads CSVAGTGGVYEQYF. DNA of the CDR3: TGCAGCGTTGCTGGGACAGGAGGAGTATACGAGCAGTACTTC.

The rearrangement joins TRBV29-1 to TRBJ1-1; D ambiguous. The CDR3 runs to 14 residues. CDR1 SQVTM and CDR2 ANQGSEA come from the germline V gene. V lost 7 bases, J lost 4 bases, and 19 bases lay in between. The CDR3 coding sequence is TGCAGCGCATCCTTAGGGTCTGCGGGCACTGAAGCTTTCTTT. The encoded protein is CSASLGSAGTEAFF.

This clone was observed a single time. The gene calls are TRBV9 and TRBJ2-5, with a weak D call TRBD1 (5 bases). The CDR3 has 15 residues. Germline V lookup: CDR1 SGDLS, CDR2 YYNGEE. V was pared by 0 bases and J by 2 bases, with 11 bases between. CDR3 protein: CASSVGGSLQETQYF. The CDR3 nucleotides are TGTGCCAGCAGCGTAGGGGGCAGCCTTCAAGAGACCCAGTACTTC.

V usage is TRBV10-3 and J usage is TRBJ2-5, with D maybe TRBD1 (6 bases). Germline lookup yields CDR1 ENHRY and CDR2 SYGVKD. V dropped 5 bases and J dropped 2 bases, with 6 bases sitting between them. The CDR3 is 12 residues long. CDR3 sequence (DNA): TGTGCCATCAGTACAGGGCAAGAGACCCAGTACTTC. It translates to CAISTGQETQYF.

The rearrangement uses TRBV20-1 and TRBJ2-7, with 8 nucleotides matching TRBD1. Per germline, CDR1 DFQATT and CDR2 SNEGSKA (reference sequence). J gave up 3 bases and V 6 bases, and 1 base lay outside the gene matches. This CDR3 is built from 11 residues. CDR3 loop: CSADRGYEQYF. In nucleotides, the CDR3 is TGCAGTGCCGACAGGGGCTACGAGCAGTACTTC.

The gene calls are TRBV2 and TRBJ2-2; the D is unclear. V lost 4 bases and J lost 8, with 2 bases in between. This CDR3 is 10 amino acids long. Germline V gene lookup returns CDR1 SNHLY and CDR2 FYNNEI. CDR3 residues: CASSGGELFF. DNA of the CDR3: TGTGCCAGCAGTGGGGGGGAGCTGTTTTTT.

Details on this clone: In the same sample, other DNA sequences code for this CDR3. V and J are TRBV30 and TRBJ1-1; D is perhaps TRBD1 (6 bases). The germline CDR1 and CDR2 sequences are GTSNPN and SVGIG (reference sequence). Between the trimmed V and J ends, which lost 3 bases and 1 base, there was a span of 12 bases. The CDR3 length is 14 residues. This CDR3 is CAWSTSTGNTEAFF. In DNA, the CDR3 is TGTGCCTGGAGCACCTCGACAGGGAACACTGAAGCTTTCTTT.

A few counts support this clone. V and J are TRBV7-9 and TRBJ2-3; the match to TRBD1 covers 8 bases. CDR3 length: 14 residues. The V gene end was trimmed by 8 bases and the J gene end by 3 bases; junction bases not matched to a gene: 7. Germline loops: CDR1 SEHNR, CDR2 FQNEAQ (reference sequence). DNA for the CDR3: TGTGCCAGCTGCTGGGACAGGCAGACAGATACGCAGTATTTT. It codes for CASCWDRQTDTQYF.

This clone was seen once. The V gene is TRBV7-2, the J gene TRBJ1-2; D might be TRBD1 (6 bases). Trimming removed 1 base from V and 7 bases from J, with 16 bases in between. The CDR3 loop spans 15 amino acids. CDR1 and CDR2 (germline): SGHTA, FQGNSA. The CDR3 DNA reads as TGTGCCAGCAGCTTAGGGAGCACAGGGATTAGTGGCTACACCTTC. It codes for CASSLGSTGISGYTF. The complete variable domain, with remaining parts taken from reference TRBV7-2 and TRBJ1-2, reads GAGVSQSPSNKVTEKGKDVELRCDPISGHTALYWYRQSLGQGLEFLIYFQGNSAPDKSGLPSDRFSAERTGGSVSTLTIQRTQQEDSAVYLCASSLGSTGISGYTFGSGTRLTVV.

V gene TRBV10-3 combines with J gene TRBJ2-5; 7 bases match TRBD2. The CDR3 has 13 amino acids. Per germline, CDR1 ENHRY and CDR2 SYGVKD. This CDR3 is CATASGEAETQYF. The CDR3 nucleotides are TGTGCGACGGCTAGCGGAGAGGCGGAGACCCAGTACTTC.

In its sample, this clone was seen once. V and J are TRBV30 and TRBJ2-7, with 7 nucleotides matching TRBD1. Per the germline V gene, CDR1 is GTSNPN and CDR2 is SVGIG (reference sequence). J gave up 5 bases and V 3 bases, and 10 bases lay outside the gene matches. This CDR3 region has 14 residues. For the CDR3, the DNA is TGTGCCTGGAGGCTAACAGGGGCCCCCCACGAGCAGTACTTC. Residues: CAWRLTGAPHEQYF.

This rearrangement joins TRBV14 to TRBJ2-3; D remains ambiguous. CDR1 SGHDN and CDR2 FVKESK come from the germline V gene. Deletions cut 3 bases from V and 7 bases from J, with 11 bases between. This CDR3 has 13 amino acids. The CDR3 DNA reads TGTGCCAGCAGCCAGGACGGCCTGAATACGCAGTATTTT. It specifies CASSQDGLNTQYF.

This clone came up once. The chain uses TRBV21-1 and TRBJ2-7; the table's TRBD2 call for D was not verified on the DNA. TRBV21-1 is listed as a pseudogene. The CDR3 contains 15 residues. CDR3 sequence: CASSTTSGVTYEQYF. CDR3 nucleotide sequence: TGTGCCAGCAGCACCACTAGCGGGGTTACCTACGAGCAGTACTTC.

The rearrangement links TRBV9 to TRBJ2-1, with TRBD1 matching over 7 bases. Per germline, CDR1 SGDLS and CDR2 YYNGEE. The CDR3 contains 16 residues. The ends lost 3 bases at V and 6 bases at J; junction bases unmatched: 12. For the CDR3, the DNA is TGTGCCAGCAGCGCCCAAGGGGGCGCGGTCGGCAATGAGCAGTTCTTC. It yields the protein CASSAQGGAVGNEQFF.

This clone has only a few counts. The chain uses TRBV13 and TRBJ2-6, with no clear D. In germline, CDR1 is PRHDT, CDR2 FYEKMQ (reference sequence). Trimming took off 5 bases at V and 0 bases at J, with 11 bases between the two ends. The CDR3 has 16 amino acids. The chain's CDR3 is CASSALGSSGANVLTF. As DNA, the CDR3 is TGTGCCAGCAGCGCCCTAGGCAGCTCTGGGGCCAACGTCCTGACTTTC.

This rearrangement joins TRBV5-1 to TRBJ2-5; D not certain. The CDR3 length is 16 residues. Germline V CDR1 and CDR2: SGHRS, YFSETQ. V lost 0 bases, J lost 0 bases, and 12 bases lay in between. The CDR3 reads CASSLDLGRYQETQYF. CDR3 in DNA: TGCGCCAGCAGCTTGGACCTGGGCAGGTACCAAGAGACCCAGTACTTC. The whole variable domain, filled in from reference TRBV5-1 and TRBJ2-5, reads KAGVTQTPRYLIKTRGQQVTLSCSPISGHRSVSWYQQTPGQGLQFLFEYFSETQRNKGNFPGRFSGRQFSNSRSEMNVSTLELGDSALYLCASSLDLGRYQETQYFGPGTRLLVL.

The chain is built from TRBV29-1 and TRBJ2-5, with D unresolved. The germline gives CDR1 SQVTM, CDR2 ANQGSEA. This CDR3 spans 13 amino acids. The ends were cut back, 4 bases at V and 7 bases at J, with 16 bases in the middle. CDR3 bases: TGCAGCGTTGGTTCCGAACCAGCTGGGACCCAGTACTTC. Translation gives CSVGSEPAGTQYF.